This entry concerns a single T cell receptor (beta chain). This sample was included in a study of blood T cell repertoires in COVID-19. Study context: Spain, Italy and the United States supplied samples that represented acute and convalescent COVID-19. T cells, B-cell-depleted T cells, or PBMCs provided the cDNA or gDNA that served as material.

The participants were between roughly 18 and 89 years old and came from under 25 US areas. Original processing notes: Nucleated cell number was recorded as an estimate derived from reference gene primer amplification. The table came from immunoSEQ multiplex PCR; TCRdb's copy has only in-frame clones and leaves some out. That table is the source of V, J and clone size, and D and trimming were worked out from the DNA. The sample includes 250,000 to 300,000 clones, 89% of them seen just once. The CDR3 has 14 amino acids. Trimming pared 1 base from V and 7 bases from J, leaving 16 bases between. Looked up from germline, CDR1 is GTSNPN and CDR2 is SVGIG (reference sequence).

The TCR was taken from a woman in her fifties or sixties who had recovered from COVID-19. This chain uses TRBV30 with TRBJ1-1; possible D gene TRBD1, 6 bases. The sample taken for sequencing was PBMCs or T cells enriched from blood (not recorded which). The CDR3 coding sequence is TGTGCCTGGAGTGGAGAGGACAGACCCGTTGAAGCTTTCTTT. Translating it yields CAWSGEDRPVEAFF.